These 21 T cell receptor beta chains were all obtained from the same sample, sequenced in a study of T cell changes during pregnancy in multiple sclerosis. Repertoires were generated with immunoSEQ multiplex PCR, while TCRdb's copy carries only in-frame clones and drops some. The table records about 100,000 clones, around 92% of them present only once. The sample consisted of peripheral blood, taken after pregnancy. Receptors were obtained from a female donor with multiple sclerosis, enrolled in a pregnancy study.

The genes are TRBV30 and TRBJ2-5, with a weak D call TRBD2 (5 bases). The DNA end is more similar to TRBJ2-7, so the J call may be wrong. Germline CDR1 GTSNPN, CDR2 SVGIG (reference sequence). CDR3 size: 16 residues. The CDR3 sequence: CAWIKGTLGLSYEQYF. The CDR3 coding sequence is TGTGCCTGGATAAAGGGAACTTTAGGACTCTCCTACGAGCAGTACTTC.

The CDR3 loop is CASSGTGDYGYTF. The CDR3 DNA reads as TGTGCCAGCTCAGGGACAGGGGACTATGGCTACACCTTC. The chain uses TRBV18 and TRBJ1-2; 10 bases match TRBD1. Germline CDR1 is KGHSH and CDR2 is LQKENI. The V gene end was trimmed by 5 bases and the J gene end by 3 bases; junction bases not matched to a gene: 0. The CDR3 consists of 13 residues.

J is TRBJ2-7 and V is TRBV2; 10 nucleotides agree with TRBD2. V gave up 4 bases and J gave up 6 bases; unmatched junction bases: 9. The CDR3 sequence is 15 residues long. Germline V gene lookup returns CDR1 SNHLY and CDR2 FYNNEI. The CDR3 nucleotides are TGTGCCAGCAGTGTAAGTCCTAGCGGGAGAGGCGAGCAGTACTTC. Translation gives CASSVSPSGRGEQYF.

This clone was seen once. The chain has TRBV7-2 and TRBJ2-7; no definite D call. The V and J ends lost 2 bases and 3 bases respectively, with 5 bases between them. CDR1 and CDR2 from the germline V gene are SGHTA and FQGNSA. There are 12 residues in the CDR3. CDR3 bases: TGTGCCAGCAGCTTAACATTCTACGAGCAGTACTTC. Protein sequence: CASSLTFYEQYF.

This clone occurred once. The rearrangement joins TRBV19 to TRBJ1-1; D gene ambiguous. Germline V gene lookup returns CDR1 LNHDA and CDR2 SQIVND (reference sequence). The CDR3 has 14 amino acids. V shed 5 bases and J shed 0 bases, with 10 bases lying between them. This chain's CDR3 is CASSPGELNTEAFF. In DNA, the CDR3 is TGTGCCAGTAGTCCGGGAGAACTGAACACTGAAGCTTTCTTT.

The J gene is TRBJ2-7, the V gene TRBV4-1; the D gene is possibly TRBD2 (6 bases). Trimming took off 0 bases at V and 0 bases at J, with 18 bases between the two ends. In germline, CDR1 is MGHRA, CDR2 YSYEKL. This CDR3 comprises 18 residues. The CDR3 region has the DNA TGCGCCAGCAGCCAAGATCTCGCCGGGGGTCTCGGCTCCTACGAGCAGTACTTC. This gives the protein CASSQDLAGGLGSYEQYF.

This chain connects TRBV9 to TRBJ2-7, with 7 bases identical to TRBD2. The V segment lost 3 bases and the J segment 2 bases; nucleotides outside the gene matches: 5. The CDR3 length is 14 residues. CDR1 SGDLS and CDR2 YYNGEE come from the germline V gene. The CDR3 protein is CASSASGGPYEQYF. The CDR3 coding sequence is TGTGCCAGCAGCGCTAGCGGAGGCCCCTACGAGCAGTACTTC.

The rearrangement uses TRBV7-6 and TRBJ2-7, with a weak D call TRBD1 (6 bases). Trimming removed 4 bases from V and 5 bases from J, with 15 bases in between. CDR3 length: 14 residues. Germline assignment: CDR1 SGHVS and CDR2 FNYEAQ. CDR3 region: CASSSTGTGHEQYF. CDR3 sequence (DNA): TGTGCCAGCAGCTCAACAGGGACCGGCCACGAGCAGTACTTC.

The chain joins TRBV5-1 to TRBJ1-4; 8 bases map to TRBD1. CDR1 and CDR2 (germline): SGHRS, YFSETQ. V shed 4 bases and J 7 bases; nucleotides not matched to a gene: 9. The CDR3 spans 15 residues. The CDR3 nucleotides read TGCGCCAGCAGCCCGACAGGGGCGAAGGGTGAAAAACTGTTTTTT. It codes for CASSPTGAKGEKLFF.

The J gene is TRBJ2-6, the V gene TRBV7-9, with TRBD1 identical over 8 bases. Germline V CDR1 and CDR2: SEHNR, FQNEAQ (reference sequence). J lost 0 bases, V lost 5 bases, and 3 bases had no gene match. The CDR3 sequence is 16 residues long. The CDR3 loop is CASSLGTGSGANVLTF. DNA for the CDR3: TGTGCCAGCAGCCTCGGGACAGGCTCTGGGGCCAACGTCCTGACTTTC.

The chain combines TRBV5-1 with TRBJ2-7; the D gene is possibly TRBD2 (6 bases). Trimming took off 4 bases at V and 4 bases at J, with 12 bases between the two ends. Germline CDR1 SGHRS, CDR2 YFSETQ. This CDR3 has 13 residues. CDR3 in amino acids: CASSQEGIYEQYF. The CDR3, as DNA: TGCGCCAGCAGCCAGGAGGGGATTTACGAGCAGTACTTC.

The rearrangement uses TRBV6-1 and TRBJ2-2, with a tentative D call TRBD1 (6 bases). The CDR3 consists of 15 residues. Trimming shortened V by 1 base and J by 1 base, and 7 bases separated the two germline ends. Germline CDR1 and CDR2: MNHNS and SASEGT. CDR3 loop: CASSEGTVNTGELFF. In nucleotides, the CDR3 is TGTGCCAGCAGTGAAGGGACAGTGAACACCGGGGAGCTGTTTTTT.

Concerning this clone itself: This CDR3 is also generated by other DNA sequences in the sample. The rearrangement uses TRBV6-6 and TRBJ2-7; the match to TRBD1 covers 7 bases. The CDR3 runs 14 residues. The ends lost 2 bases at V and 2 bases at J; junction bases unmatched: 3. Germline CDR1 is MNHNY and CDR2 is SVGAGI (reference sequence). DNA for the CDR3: TGTGCCAGCAGTTACCGACAGGGTCCCTACGAGCAGTACTTC. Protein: CASSYRQGPYEQYF.

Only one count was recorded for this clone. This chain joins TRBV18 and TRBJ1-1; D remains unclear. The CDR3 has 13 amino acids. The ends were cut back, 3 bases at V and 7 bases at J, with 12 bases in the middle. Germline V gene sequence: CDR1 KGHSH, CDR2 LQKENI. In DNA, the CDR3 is TGTGCCAGCTCACCCACACCGAACCGTGAAGCTTTCTTT. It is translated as CASSPTPNREAFF.

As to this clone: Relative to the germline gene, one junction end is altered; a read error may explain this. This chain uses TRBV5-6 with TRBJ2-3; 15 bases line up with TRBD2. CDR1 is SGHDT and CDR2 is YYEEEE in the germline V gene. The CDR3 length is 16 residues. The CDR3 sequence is CASSLGLAGGADTQYF. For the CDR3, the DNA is TGTGCCAGCAGTTTGGGACTAGCGGGAGGCGCAGATACGCAGTATTTT.

This CDR3 is CASSLEGISYEQYF. In nucleotides, the CDR3 is TGTGCCAGCAGCTTGGAGGGGATATCCTACGAGCAGTACTTC. V usage is TRBV5-8 and J usage is TRBJ2-7; D is perhaps TRBD1 (5 bases). Trimming cost V 0 bases and J 1 base, with 8 bases left between them. Germline V gene data show CDR1 as SGHTS and CDR2 as YDEGEE. The CDR3 is 14 residues long.

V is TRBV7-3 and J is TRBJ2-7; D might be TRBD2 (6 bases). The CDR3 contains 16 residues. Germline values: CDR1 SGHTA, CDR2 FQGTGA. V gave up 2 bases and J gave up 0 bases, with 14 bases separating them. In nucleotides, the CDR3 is TGTGCCAGCAGCTTACACGGGGGTGGAAGCTCCTACGAGCAGTACTTC. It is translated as CASSLHGGGSSYEQYF.

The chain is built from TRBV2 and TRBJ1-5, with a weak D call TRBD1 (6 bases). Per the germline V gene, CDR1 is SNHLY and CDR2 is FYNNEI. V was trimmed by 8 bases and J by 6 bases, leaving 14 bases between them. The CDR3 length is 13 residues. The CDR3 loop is CASGIQGVQPQHF. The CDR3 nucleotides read TGTGCCAGCGGAATACAGGGTGTTCAGCCCCAGCATTTT.

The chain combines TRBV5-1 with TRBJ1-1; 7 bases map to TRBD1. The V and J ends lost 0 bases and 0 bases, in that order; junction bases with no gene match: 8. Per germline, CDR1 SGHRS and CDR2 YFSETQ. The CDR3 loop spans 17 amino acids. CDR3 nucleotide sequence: TGCGCCAGCAGCTTGGTGGGCAGGGGGGTTATGAACACTGAAGCTTTCTTT. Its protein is CASSLVGRGVMNTEAFF.

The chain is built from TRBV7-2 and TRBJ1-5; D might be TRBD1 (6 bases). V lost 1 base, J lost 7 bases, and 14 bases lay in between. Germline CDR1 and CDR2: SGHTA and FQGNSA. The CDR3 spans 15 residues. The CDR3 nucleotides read TGTGCCAGCAGCTTAGGGGGGCTACACGGCCAGCCCCAGCATTTT. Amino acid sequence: CASSLGGLHGQPQHF.

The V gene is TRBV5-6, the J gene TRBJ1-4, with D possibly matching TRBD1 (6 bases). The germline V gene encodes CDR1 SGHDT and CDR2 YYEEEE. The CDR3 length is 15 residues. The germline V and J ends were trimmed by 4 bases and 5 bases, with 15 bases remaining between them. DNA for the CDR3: TGTGCCAGCAGCGACACAGGGTACCTAAATGAAAAACTGTTTTTT. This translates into CASSDTGYLNEKLFF.